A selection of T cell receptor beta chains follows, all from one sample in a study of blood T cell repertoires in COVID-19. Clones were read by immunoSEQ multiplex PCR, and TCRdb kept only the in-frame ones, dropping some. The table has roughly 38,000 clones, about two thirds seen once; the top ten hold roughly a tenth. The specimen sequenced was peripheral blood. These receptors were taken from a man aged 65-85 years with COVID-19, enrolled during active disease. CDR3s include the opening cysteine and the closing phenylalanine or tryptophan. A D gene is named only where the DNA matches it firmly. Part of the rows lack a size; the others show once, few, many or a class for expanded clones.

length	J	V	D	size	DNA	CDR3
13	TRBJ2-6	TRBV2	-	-	TGTGCCAGCACGGCGGCTGGGGCCAACGTCCTGACTTTC	CASTAAGANVLTF
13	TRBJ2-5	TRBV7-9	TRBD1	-	TGTGCCAGCAGCCCGGACAGGCTTGCGACCCAGTACTTC	CASSPDRLATQYF
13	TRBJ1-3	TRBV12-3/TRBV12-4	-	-	TGTGCCAGCAGTTTGGGGGGTTCGGCGACCATATATTTT	CASSLGGSATIYF
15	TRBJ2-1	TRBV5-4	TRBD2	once	TGTGCCAGCAGCCCAAGGCTAGCGGGAAGTAATGAGCAGTTCTTC	CASSPRLAGSNEQFF
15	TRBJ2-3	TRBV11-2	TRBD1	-	TGTGCCAGCAGCGCCCGGACAGGAAGCACAGATACGCAGTATTTT	CASSARTGSTDTQYF
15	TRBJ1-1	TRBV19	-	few	TGTGCCAGTAGTATTAAGGCAGGGGTGAACACTGAAGCTTTCTTT	CASSIKAGVNTEAFF
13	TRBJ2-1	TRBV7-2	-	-	TGTGCCAGCAGCTACTCCTCCTACAATGAGCAGTTCTTC	CASSYSSYNEQFF
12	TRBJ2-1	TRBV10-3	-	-	TGTGCCATCAGTGACAGGGTTCAGGGGCAGTTCTTC	CAISDRVQGQFF
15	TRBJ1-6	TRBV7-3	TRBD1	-	TGTGCCAGCAGCTTAGGGGACAGGGGGATATCACCCCTCCACTTT	CASSLGDRGISPLHF
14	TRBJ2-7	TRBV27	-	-	TGTGCCAGCAGTTTTAGGGGAAACGGGTACGAGCAGTACTTC	CASSFRGNGYEQYF
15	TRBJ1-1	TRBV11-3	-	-	TGTGCCAGCAGCTCACCCGGACAGATGAACACTGAAGCTTTCTTT	CASSSPGQMNTEAFF
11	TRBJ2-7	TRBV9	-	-	TGTGCCAGCAGCCTTCTCTACGAGCAGTACTTC	CASSLLYEQYF
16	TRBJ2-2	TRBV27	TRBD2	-	TGTGCCAGCAGTTTGCGCGGGAGGGTAAACACCGGGGAGCTGTTTTTT	CASSLRGRVNTGELFF
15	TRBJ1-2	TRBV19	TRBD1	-	TGTGCCAGTAGTCCGAGGACAGGGGTAGGCTACGGGTACACCTTC	CASSPRTGVGYGYTF
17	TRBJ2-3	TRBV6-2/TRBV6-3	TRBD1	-	TGTGCCAGCAGTTACCCCCGGACAGGGGGCCACACAGATACGCAGTATTTT	CASSYPRTGGHTDTQYF
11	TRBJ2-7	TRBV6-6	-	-	TGTGCCAGCAGCCCGTCGGTCGAGCAGTACTTC	CASSPSVEQYF
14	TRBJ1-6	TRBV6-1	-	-	TGTGCCAGCAGTGAAAACAGGGCGAGGTCACCCCTCCACTTT	CASSENRARSPLHF
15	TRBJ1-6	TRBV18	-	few	TGTGCCAGCTCACCGAAACTCTCCTATAATTCACCCCTCCACTTT	CASSPKLSYNSPLHF
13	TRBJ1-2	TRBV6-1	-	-	TGTGCCAGCAGTGAGAGAGGGCAGTATGGCTACACCTTC	CASSERGQYGYTF
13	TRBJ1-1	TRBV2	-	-	TGTGCCAGCAGTAGGGGTGGAAGCACTGAAGCTTTCTTT	CASSRGGSTEAFF
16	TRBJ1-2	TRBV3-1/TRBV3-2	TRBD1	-	TGTGCCAGCAGCCAAATAGGGACAGGGAGAACCTATGGCTACACCTTC	CASSQIGTGRTYGYTF
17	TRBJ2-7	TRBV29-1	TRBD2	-	TGCAGCGTTGAAGATCGGTTAGCGGGAGGGCTTACTTACGAGCAGTACTTC	CSVEDRLAGGLTYEQYF
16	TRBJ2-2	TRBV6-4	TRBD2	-	TGTGCCAGCAGTGAGCTAGCGGGAGAGGGGACCGGGGAGCTGTTTTTT	CASSELAGEGTGELFF
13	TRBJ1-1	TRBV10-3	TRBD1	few	TGTGCCATCAGTGAGAGAGGGGGCGGTGAAGCTTTCTTT	CAISERGGGEAFF
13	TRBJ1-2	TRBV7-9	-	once	TGTGCCAGCAGCCTAAACCTACGGTCCGGCTACACCTTC	CASSLNLRSGYTF
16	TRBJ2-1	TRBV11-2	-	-	TGTGCCAGCAGACCTTCGGCGGGCGCCTCCTACAATGAGCAGTTCTTC	CASRPSAGASYNEQFF
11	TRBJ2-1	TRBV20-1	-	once	TGCAGTGCTATAGGGGCCAATGAGCAGTTCTTC	CSAIGANEQFF
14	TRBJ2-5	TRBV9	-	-	TGTGCCAGCAGCCCCGGGACTTTCGAGAAGACCCAGTACTTC	CASSPGTFEKTQYF
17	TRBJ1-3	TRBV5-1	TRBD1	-	TGCGCCAGCAGCTTTGGACAGGTTGACTTCTCTGGAAACACCATATATTTT	CASSFGQVDFSGNTIYF
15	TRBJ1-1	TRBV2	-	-	TGTGCCAGCAGTGAAGCGCGGGTGAGGAACACTGAAGCTTTCTTT	CASSEARVRNTEAFF
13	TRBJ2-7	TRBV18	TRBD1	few	TGTGCCAGCTCAGGACAGGTTTCCTACGAGCAGTACTTC	CASSGQVSYEQYF
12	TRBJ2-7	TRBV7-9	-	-	TGTGCCAGCAGCTTACGCGGATACGAGCAGTACTTC	CASSLRGYEQYF
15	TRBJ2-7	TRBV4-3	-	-	TGCGCCAGCAGCCTAAAGGAGACAGGCCCTTACGAGCAGTACTTC	CASSLKETGPYEQYF
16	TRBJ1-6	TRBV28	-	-	TGTGCCACCATCGACAGCCACTCCAGAATTAATTCACCCCTCCACTTT	CATIDSHSRINSPLHF
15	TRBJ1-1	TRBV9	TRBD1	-	TGTGCCAGCAGCGCCGGGACAGGGGGGAACACTGAAGCTTTCTTT	CASSAGTGGNTEAFF
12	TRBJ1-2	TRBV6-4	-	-	TGTGCCAGCAGTCCGGGAATCGGAGGCTACACCTTC	CASSPGIGGYTF
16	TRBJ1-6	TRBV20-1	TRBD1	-	TGCAGTGCTAGTCAGACAGGGGGCGTCTGGAATTCACCCCTCCACTTT	CSASQTGGVWNSPLHF
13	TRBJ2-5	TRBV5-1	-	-	TGCGCCAGCAGCTTGGGAGGGTTGGAGACCCAGTACTTC	CASSLGGLETQYF
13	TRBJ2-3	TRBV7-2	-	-	TGTGCCAGCAGCCTACACAGGGCAGATACGCAGTATTTT	CASSLHRADTQYF
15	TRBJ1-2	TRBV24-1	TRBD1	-	TGTGCCACCAGTGACGTGACAGGGGGCGCGGGTGGCTACACCTTC	CATSDVTGGAGGYTF
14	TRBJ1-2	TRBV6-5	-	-	TGTGCCAGCAGAGTGAACGAACGGTCCTATGGCTACACCTTC	CASRVNERSYGYTF
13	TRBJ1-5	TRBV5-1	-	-	TGCGCCAGCAGCTCCGACTCGAAAGGGCCCCAGCATTTT	CASSSDSKGPQHF
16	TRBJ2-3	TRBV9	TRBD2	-	TGTGCCAGCAGCGCTAGCGGGGGGTCGGGGACAGATACGCAGTATTTT	CASSASGGSGTDTQYF
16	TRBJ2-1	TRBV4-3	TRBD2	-	TGCGCCAGCAGCCAAGTTCTGCTACTAGCGGACAATGAGCAGTTCTTC	CASSQVLLLADNEQFF